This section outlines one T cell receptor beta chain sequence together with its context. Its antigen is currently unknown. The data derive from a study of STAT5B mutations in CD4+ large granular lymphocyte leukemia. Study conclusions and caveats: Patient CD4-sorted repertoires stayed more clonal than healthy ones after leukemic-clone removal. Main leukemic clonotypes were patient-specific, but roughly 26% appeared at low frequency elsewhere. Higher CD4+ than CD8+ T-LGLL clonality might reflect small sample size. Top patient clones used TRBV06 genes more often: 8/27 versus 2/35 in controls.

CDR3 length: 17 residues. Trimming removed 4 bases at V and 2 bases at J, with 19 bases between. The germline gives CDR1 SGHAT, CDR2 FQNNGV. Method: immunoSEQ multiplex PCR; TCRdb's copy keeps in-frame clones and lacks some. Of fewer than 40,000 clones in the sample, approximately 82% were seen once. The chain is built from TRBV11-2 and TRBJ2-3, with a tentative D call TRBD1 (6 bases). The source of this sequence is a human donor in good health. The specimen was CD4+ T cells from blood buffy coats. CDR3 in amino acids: CASSYSGTRTDTDTQYF. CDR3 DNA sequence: TGTGCCAGCAGCTACTCCGGGACACGGACTGACACAGATACGCAGTATTTT.